The clone carrying this T cell receptor beta chain was counted many times. As yet, its antigen is unknown. This CDR3 contains 14 residues. V lost 2 bases, J lost 5 bases, and 4 bases stayed unmatched. The germline CDR1 and CDR2 sequences are GTSNPN and SVGIG (reference sequence). The sample belongs to a study of Graves' ophthalmopathy and Graves' hyperthyroidism. Looking at the study overall: Sampling took place at initial diagnosis, with peripheral blood obtained before any treatment. Study-wide points: Detection in blood was also observed for most expanded thyroid clonotypes above 0.001 frequency.

The TCR beta CDR3 regions underwent amplification from RNA transcripts. The first round was an RT-PCR with HTBI primers, and the second round was a multiplex PCR. TCRdb independently ran MiXCR on the multiplex PCR reads; one entry per CDR3 protein. This table holds some 390,000 distinct CDR3 sequences, around 20% found once. Having ophthalmopathy, the donors showed moderate-to-severe activity, CAS ≥3 and NOSPECS ≥4, with disease lasting under 3 months. Exclusion covered patients with other autoimmune diseases or uncontrolled infections (as well as pregnancy or lactation). The rearrangement uses TRBV30 and TRBJ1-5, with 9 nucleotides matching TRBD1. Source material: peripheral blood. The source is a woman aged 18-35 years with Graves' ophthalmopathy. The CDR3 DNA is TGTGCCTGGAGTACCGACAGGGGGGATCAGCCCCAGCATTTT. This gives the protein CAWSTDRGDQPQHF.